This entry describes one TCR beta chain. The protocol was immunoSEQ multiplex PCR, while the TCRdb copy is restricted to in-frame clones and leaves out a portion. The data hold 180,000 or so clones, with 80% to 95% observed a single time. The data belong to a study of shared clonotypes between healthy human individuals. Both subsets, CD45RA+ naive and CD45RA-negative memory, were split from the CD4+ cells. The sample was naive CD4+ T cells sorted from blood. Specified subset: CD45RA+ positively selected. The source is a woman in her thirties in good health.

The CDR3 bases are TGTGCCAGCCGGCTTGTGGGTTCCTACGAGCAGTACTTC. Its translation is CASRLVGSYEQYF. The chain uses TRBV11-2 and TRBJ2-7; D gene unclear. Germline assignment: CDR1 SGHAT and CDR2 FQNNGV. V lost 8 bases and J lost 1, with 12 bases in between. The CDR3 has 13 amino acids.